This T cell receptor (beta chain) emerged from a study of T cells in localized non-small cell lung cancer. Study-wide points: Uninvolved nearby lung showed the greatest T cell clonality, exceeding that found in tumor. The tumor had only one region sequenced, so heterogeneity remains possible. Longer overall survival was seen with higher T cell density measured in blood.

CDR3 length: 14 amino acids. From germline, CDR1 is SGHNT and CDR2 YENEEA. The germline V and J ends were trimmed by 5 bases and 0 bases, with 9 bases remaining between them. TCRdb's copy holds only in-frame clones and misses some; the assay was immunoSEQ multiplex PCR. The table has tens of thousands of clones, roughly nine tenths seen once; the top ten hold around 7%. Regarding this clone: Its antigen is still unknown.

The sequences come from peripheral blood, collected before any cancer treatment. The V call is TRBV11-3, the J call TRBJ2-3; D is unclear. The origin of this receptor is a woman aged 18 to 55 with stage III lung adenocarcinoma. The CDR3 loop is CASSAGHSTDTQYF. Here the CDR3 DNA reads TGTGCCAGCAGCGCAGGCCATAGCACAGATACGCAGTATTTT. The variable domain in full, completed from reference TRBV11-3 and TRBJ2-3, reads EAGVVQSPRYKIIEKKQPVAFWCNPISGHNTLYWYLQNLGQGPELLIRYENEEAVDDSQLPKDRFSAERLKGVDSTLKIQPAELGDSAVYLCASSAGHSTDTQYFGPGTRLTVL.